The sample holds a few counts of the clone carrying this T cell receptor beta chain. This entry is derived from a study of regulatory T cells in long-lasting Graves disease. The germline V gene encodes CDR1 DFQATT and CDR2 SNEGSKA (reference sequence). Trimming removed 2 bases at V and 8 bases at J, with 18 bases between. CDR3 length: 15 amino acids. The time point: persistent/refractory GD, antithyroid drugs over 5 years with positive TRAb. The TCR library used RNA extracted from PBMCs. Library construction for TCR beta used iRepertoire HTBI primers and Arm-PCR of CDR3 regions. TCRdb re-analysed the multiplex PCR reads in MiXCR, keeping a single row per CDR3 protein. Among 390,000 or so distinct CDR3 sequences listed, 23% were seen once.

The rearrangement joins TRBV20-1 to TRBJ2-2; a weak D match, TRBD1 (5 bases). This clonotype was sampled from a woman between 35 and 50 years old with Graves disease. The input for sequencing was peripheral blood mononuclear cells (PBMCs), taken when the disease was refractory, from a patient treated with antithyroid drugs. CDR3 DNA: TGCAGTGCTAGACCGGGCTTAACAGGATCTGGGGAGCTGTTTTTT. It translates to CSARPGLTGSGELFF.